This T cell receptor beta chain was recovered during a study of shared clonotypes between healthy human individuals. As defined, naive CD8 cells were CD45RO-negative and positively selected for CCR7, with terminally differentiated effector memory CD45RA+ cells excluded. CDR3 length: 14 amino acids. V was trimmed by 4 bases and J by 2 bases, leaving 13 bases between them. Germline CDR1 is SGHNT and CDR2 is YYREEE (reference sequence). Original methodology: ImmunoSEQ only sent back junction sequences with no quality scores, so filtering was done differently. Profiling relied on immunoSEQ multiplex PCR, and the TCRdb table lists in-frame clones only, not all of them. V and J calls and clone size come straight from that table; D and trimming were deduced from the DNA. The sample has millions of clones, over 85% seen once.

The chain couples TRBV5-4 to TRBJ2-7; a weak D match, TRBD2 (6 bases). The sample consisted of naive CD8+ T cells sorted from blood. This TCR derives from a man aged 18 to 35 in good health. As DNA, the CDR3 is TGTGCCAGCAGCCCTTTCGGGAGTACCTACGAGCAGTACTTC. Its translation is CASSPFGSTYEQYF. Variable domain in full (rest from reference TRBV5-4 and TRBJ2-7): ETGVTQSPTHLIKTRGQQVTLRCSSQSGHNTVSWYQQALGQGPQFIFQYYREEENGRGNFPPRFSGLQFPNYSSELNVNALELDDSALYLCASSPFGSTYEQYFGPGTRLTVT.